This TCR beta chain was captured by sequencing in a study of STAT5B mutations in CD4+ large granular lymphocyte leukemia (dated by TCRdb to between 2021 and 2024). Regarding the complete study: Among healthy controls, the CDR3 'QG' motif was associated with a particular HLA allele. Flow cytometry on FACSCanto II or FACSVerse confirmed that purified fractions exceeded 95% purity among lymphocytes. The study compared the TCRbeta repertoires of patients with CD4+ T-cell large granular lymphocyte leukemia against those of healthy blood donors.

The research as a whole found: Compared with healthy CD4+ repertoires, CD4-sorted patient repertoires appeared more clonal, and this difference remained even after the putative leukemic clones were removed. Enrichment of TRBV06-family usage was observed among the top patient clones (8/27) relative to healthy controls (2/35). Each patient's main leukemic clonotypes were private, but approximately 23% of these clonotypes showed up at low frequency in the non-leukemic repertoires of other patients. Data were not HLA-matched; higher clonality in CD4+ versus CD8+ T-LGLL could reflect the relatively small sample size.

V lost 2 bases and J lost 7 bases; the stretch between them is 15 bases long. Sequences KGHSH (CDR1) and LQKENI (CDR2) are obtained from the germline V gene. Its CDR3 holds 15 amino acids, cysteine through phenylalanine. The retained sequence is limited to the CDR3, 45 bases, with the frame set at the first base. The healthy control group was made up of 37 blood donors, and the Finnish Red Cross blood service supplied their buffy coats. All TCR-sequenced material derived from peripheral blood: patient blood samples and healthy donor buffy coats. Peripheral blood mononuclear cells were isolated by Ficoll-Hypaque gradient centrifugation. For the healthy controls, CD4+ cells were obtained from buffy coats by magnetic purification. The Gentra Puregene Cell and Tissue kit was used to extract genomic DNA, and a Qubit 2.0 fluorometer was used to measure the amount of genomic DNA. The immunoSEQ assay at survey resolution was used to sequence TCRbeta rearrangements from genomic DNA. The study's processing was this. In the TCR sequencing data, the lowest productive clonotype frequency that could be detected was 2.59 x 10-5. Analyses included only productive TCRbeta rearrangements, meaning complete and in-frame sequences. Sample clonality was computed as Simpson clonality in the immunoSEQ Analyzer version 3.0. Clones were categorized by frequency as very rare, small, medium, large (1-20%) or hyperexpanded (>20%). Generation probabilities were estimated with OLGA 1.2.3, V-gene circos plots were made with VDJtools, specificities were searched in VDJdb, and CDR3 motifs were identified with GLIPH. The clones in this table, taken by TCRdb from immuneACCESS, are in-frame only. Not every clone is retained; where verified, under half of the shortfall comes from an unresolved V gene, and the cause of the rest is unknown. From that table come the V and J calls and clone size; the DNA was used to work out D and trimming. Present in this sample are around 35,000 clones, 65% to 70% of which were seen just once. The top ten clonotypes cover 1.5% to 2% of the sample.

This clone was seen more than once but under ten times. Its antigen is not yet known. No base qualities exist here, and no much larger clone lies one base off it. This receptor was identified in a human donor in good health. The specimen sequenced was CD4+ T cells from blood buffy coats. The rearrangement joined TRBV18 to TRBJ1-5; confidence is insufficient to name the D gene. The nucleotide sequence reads TGTGCCAGCTCACCAACCGAAATGGGGTACCAGCCCCAGCATTTT. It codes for CASSPTEMGYQPQHF.